Each of the 4 T cell receptor beta chains below was sequenced from the same sample in a study of cytomegalovirus exposure and HLA in healthy donors. TCRdb's copy holds only in-frame clones and misses some; the assay was immunoSEQ multiplex PCR. In the table there are 150,000 to 160,000 clones, approximately 86% of which are singletons. What was sequenced was PBMCs. These receptors were collected from a man younger than 35 in good health and CMV-seropositive.

This chain connects TRBV5-8 to TRBJ2-1; 7 bases fit TRBD1. V lost 5 bases, J lost 14 bases, and 7 bases stayed unmatched. Germline V gives CDR1 SGHTS, CDR2 YDEGEE. The CDR3 spans 11 residues. CDR3 sequence (DNA): TGTGCCAGCAGACAGGGGACCGGGAAGTTCTTC. It yields the protein CASRQGTGKFF.

The V call is TRBV4-2, the J call TRBJ2-2, with D possibly being TRBD2 (5 bases). This CDR3 is 16 amino acids long. V was trimmed by 1 base and J by 1 base, leaving 10 bases between them. CDR1 LGHNA and CDR2 YNFKEQ come from the germline V gene. CDR3 bases: TGTGCCAGCAGCCAAGGGGCCGGGGTGAACACCGGGGAGCTGTTTTTT. This encodes CASSQGAGVNTGELFF.

This clone was seen only a few times. The V call is TRBV4-3, the J call TRBJ2-7; D unresolved. V lost 0 bases and J 7 bases, leaving 13 bases between the germline ends. From germline, CDR1 is LGHNA and CDR2 YSLEER. The CDR3 consists of 14 residues. CDR3 DNA: TGCGCCAGCAGCCAAGATTGGAGAAGCATAGAGCAGTACTTC. Its translation is CASSQDWRSIEQYF.

This clone was seen a few times. V usage is TRBV7-6 and J usage is TRBJ1-2; 7 bases fit TRBD1. With 8 bases clipped from V and 2 bases from J, the junction kept 8 bases outside the gene matches. The CDR3 sequence is 14 residues long. The V gene's germline CDR1 is SGHVS and CDR2 FNYEAQ. CDR3 protein: CASGTTGKNYGYTF. The DNA of the CDR3 is TGTGCCAGCGGTACGACAGGGAAAAACTATGGCTACACCTTC.